This T cell receptor (beta chain) was sequenced in a study of identifying expanded T cells in peripheral blood. To note about this clone: Its antigen is as yet unknown.

Libraries were prepared by immunoSEQ multiplex PCR; TCRdb keeps only in-frame clonotypes and omits some of them. The table shows 85,000 to 90,000 clones, with around 86% occurring only once. The study's findings and limits: Clone count variance between approximately two-week samples rose with total template count.

Between the trimmed V and J ends, which lost 3 bases and 11 bases, there was a span of 10 bases. The length of the CDR3 is 11 residues. In germline, CDR1 is LNHDA, CDR2 SQIVND (reference sequence). Sample: blood. The chain couples TRBV19 to TRBJ1-1; D is perhaps TRBD1 (5 bases). The clonotype originates from a person between 18 and 75 years old in good health. The CDR3 protein is CASSIKGMAFF. Here the CDR3 DNA reads TGTGCCAGTAGTATTAAGGGGATGGCTTTCTTT.